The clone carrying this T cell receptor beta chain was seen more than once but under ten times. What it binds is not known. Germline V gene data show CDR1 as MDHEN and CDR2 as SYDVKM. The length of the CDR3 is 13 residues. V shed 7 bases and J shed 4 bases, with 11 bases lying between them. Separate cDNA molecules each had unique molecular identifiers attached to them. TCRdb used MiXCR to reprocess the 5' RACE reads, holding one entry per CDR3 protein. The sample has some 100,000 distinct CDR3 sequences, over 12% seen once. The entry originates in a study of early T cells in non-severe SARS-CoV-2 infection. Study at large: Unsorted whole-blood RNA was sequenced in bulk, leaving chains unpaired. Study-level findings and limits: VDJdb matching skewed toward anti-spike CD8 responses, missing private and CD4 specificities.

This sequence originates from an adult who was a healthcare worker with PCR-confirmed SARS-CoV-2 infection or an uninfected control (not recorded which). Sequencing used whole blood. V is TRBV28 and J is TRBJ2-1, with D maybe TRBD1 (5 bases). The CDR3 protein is CASKETVYNEQFF. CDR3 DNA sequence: TGTGCCAGCAAGGAGACAGTGTACAATGAGCAGTTCTTC.